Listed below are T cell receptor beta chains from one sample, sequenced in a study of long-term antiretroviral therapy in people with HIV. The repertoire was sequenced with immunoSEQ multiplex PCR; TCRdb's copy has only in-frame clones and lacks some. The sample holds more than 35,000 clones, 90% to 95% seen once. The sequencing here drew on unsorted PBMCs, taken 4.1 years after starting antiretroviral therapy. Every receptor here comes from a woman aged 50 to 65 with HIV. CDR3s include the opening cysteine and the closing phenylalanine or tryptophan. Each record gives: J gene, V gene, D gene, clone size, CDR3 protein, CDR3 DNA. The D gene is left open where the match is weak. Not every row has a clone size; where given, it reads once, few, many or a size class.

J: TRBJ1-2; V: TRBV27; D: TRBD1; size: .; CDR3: CASSLYGTGGGYTF; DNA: TGTGCCAGCAGTTTATACGGGACAGGGGGCGGCTACACCTTC
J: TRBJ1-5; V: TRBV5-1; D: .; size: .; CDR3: CASSLDGQHSNQPQHF; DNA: TGCGCCAGCAGCTTAGACGGACAGCATAGCAATCAGCCCCAGCATTTT
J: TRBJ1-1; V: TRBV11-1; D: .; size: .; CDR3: CASSNIVTGLTEAFF; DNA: TGTGCCAGCAGCAACATAGTAACAGGGCTCACTGAAGCTTTCTTT
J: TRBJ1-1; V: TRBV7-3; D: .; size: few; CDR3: CASSQGPANTEAFF; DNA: TGTGCCAGCAGCCAGGGTCCAGCCAACACTGAAGCTTTCTTT
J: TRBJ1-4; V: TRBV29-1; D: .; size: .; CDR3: CSVEGQGREKLFF; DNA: TGCAGCGTTGAAGGGCAGGGCCGGGAAAAACTGTTTTTT
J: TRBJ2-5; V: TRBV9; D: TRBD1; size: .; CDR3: CASSSTGGRETQYF; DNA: TGTGCCAGCAGCTCGACAGGGGGCAGGGAGACCCAGTACTTC
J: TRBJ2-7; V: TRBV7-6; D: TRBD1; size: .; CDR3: CASSLGTGGNYEQYF; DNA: TGTGCCAGCAGCTTAGGGACAGGGGGTAACTACGAGCAGTACTTC
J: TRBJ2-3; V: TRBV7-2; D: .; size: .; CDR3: CASSLAAGLDTQYF; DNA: TGTGCCAGCAGCTTAGCGGCGGGGTTAGATACGCAGTATTTT
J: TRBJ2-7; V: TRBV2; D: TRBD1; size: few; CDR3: CASSAGTVRREQYF; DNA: TGTGCCAGCAGTGCCGGGACAGTCCGTCGCGAGCAGTACTTC
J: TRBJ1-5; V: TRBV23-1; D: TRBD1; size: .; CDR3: CASSQSWGTDIYSNQPQHF; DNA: TGCGCCAGCAGTCAATCCTGGGGGACAGATATTTATAGCAATCAGCCCCAGCATTTT
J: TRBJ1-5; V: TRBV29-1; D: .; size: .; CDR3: CSVDVRGGQPQHF; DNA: TGCAGCGTTGATGTTCGGGGTGGACAGCCCCAGCATTTT
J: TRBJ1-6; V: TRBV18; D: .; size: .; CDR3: CASTPGGIPNSPLHF; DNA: TGTGCCAGCACCCCGGGGGGGATTCCTAATTCACCCCTCCACTTT
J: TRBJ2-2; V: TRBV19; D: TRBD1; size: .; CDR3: CASNVPQGAVTGELFF; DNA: TGTGCCAGTAACGTACCGCAGGGGGCGGTCACCGGGGAGCTGTTTTTT
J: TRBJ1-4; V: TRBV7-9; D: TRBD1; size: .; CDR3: CASSGHRGRTATNEKLFF; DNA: TGTGCCAGCAGCGGACACAGGGGGAGGACTGCAACTAATGAAAAACTGTTTTTT
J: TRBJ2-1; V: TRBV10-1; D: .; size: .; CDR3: CASSESSRLNEQFF; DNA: TGCGCCAGCAGTGAGTCTAGCCGCCTAAATGAGCAGTTCTTC
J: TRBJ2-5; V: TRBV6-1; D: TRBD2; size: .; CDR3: CASSDFGGQETQYF; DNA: TGTGCCAGCAGTGACTTCGGGGGGCAAGAGACCCAGTACTTC
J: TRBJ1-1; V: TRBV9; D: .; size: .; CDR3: CASSPGPLNTEAFF; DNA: TGTGCCAGCAGCCCGGGACCGCTGAACACTGAAGCTTTCTTT
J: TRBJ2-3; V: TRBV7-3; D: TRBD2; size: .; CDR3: CASSLISGGNTDTQYF; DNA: TGTGCCAGCAGCTTGATTAGCGGGGGCAACACAGATACGCAGTATTTT